This TCR beta chain was identified during a study of blood T cell repertoires in COVID-19 (dated by TCRdb to the early 2020s). Broadly, across the study: Samples from collaborators originated in the United States, Italy and Spain and spanned both the acute and convalescent phases of COVID-19. HLA class I and class II types, where available, came from metadata supplied by the sample provider rather than from assay-based typing. A freely available public database, intended as a resource for researchers studying the immune response to SARS-CoV-2, is where the repertoires were released. Samples were obtained from the ongoing ImmuneRACE study (first 160 participants) and from about 1,300 subjects provided by 6 global collaborators. Nearly every sample came with metadata listing a de-identified subject ID, COVID-19 status, age in years and sex. The material from the prospective study consisted of cDNA or gDNA derived from T cells, B-cell-depleted T cells, or PBMCs. The dataset comprised deeply sampled blood TCRbeta repertoires from subjects exposed to, actively infected with, or recovered from COVID-19.

Each collaborating institution followed its own protocols to collect whole blood in K2EDTA tubes. For TCRbeta analysis, collaborator samples were shipped as frozen whole blood, as isolated PBMCs, or as DNA extracted from either sample type. Broad study findings and their caveats: Clinical and demographic metadata were provided uncurated, with the amount varying by source and participant.

Comment on this clone: Its target antigen remains unknown. Within one base of it there is no much larger clone, and no base qualities were kept.

TCRbeta CDR3 regions were amplified from genomic DNA by means of the immunoSEQ Assay, a bias-controlled multiplex PCR. As for how the authors treated the data: The number of nucleated cells in each sample was estimated from the amplification of reference gene primers within the assay. Sequence reads were collapsed and filtered to measure the absolute abundance of every unique TCRbeta CDR3 rearrangement. For each sample, productive Simpson clonality was calculated by taking the square root of Simpson's diversity index across productive rearrangements. TCRdb retrieved this table from immuneACCESS and kept in-frame rearrangements only. Not all clones are present; in checked studies, unresolved V genes account for under half, and no reason is known for the remainder. The V and J calls and clone size are taken from that table; D and trimming were inferred from the DNA. This sample is represented by 150,000 to 200,000 clones; around 89% of them were singletons. The ten largest clones take up 5% to 6.5% of the sample.

This TCR came from a middle-aged man with active or convalescent COVID-19. Sequences were obtained from peripheral blood.

The nucleotides are TGTGCCAGCACCGTACCGACAGGGAGCTCCTACGAGCAGTACTTC. Its product reads: CASTVPTGSSYEQYF. The chain employs TRBV28 and TRBJ2-7; 7 central nucleotides agree with TRBD1. CDR1 and CDR2 are drawn from the germline V gene: MDHEN, SYDVKM. Taken from cysteine to phenylalanine, the CDR3 has 15 residues. The kept DNA is CDR3 alone, 45 bases in frame from the first base. Germline trimming amounts to 7 bases on V and 0 bases on J, with 9 as the count of junction bases outside the gene matches.